The source of this TCR beta chain is a study of T cells after posttransplantation cyclophosphamide. Regarding the study as a whole: TRB overlap between skin or GI tissue T cells and blood was limited.

Trimming cost V 2 bases and J 0 bases, with 9 bases left between them. In germline, CDR1 is SGHAT, CDR2 FQNNGV. CDR3 length equals 15 residues. Assay used: immunoSEQ multiplex PCR; TCRdb lists only in-frame clones, some missing. The repertoire has around 35,000 clones, none seen only once; the ten largest take less than 7.5%. This related bone marrow graft donor gave peripheral blood on the day of marrow donation. This clone showed up many times. Its antigen is not identified. The clonotype originates from a woman in her fifties or sixties in good health and a related stem cell transplant donor. The chain carries TRBV11-2 and TRBJ2-3; TRBD2 might be the D (5 bases). The sequencing input was PBMCs. The CDR3 loop is CASSLSGVSTDTQYF. The CDR3, as DNA: TGTGCCAGCAGCTTATCCGGGGTTAGCACAGATACGCAGTATTTT.